The 21 T cell receptor beta chains in this list originate from one sample, sequenced in a study of cytomegalovirus exposure and HLA in healthy donors. The PCR ran on 60 Vbeta and 13 Jbeta primers. The assay was immunoSEQ multiplex PCR, and TCRdb's table has in-frame clones only and misses some. Of 100,000 to 150,000 clones listed, around four fifths are singletons. Specimen: PBMCs. The receptors were sampled from a middle-aged woman in good health and CMV-seropositive.

V gene TRBV27 combines with J gene TRBJ2-7; TRBD2 matches 12 bases. Germline CDR1 MNHEY, CDR2 SMNVEV (reference sequence). After removal of 5 bases from V and 5 bases from J, the junction contained 10 bases not matched to a gene. This CDR3 has 16 residues. CDR3 nucleotide sequence: TGTGCCAGCAGTGGTCGGACTAGCGGGACGGGGAACGAGCAGTACTTC. Amino acids: CASSGRTSGTGNEQYF.

The chain couples TRBV5-6 to TRBJ2-2, with 7 bases aligning to TRBD2. V was pared by 7 bases and J by 6 bases, with 3 bases of the junction left unmatched. CDR3 size: 12 residues. In germline, CDR1 is SGHDT, CDR2 YYEEEE. CDR3 sequence reads: CASDAGAGELFF. Here the CDR3 DNA reads TGTGCCAGCGATGCGGGGGCCGGGGAGCTGTTTTTT.

This chain uses TRBV2 with TRBJ2-7; 8 bases are a match to TRBD2. With V trimmed by 4 bases and J by 2 bases, 7 bases remained unmatched. This CDR3 comprises 15 residues. Germline V gene lookup returns CDR1 SNHLY and CDR2 FYNNEI. In DNA, the CDR3 is TGTGCCAGCAGTGTGGGTGGACTAGCTCCCTACGAGCAGTACTTC. Protein sequence: CASSVGGLAPYEQYF.

The sample holds one count of this clone. The chain uses TRBV5-4 and TRBJ2-1; 10 positions agree with TRBD2. This CDR3 is 15 amino acids long. Germline-derived CDR1 and CDR2 are SGHNT and YYREEE (reference sequence). Trimming at V came to 0 bases and at J to 5 bases, leaving 2 bases not matched to a gene. CDR3 DNA: TGTGCCAGCAGCTTGGGACTAGCGGGCCACAATGAGCAGTTCTTC. Its translation: CASSLGLAGHNEQFF.

The chain couples TRBV10-3 to TRBJ1-2; TRBD1 agrees at 7 bases. From germline, CDR1 is ENHRY and CDR2 SYGVKD. The CDR3 length is 14 residues. V dropped 6 bases and J dropped 3; count of bases not matched to a gene: 7. The CDR3 loop reads CAIRDDRVDYGYTF. CDR3 nucleotides: TGTGCCATCAGGGATGACAGGGTGGACTATGGCTACACCTTC.

This clone showed up just a few times. The CDR3 loop reads CASLREFGGELFF. In DNA form, the CDR3 reads TGTGCCAGCTTACGAGAGTTTGGCGGGGAGCTGTTTTTT. The V and J genes are TRBV5-6 and TRBJ2-2, with no clear D. V was cut by 7 bases and J by 7 bases, with 14 bases left in between. This CDR3 has 13 residues. The germline V gene encodes CDR1 SGHDT and CDR2 YYEEEE.

The chain combines TRBV19 with TRBJ1-2; the D gene is possibly TRBD1 (6 bases). The V and J ends lost 4 bases and 8 bases respectively, with 14 bases between them. CDR3 length equals 13 residues. Germline V gives CDR1 LNHDA, CDR2 SQIVND (reference sequence). For the CDR3, the DNA is TGTGCCAGTAGTAAACAGGGACATCCCGGCTACACCTTC. Protein: CASSKQGHPGYTF.

This clone was counted only a few times. This chain uses TRBV12-5 with TRBJ1-5; possibly TRBD1 for D (5 bases). Germline CDR1 reads LGHNT; CDR2 reads FRNRAP. This CDR3 has 20 residues. V gave up 1 base and J gave up 0 bases, with 22 bases separating them. In DNA, the CDR3 is TGTGCTAGTGGTTTGGCAACACGGGGACTTACCCCCCATAGCAATCAGCCCCAGCATTTT. Translation: CASGLATRGLTPHSNQPQHF.

This chain joins TRBV19 and TRBJ1-2; 8 positions match TRBD1. Germline values: CDR1 LNHDA, CDR2 SQIVND (reference sequence). The CDR3 is 13 amino acids. With 8 bases clipped from V and 0 bases from J, the junction kept 2 bases outside the gene matches. This chain's CDR3 is CASRTGTNYGYTF. CDR3 coding DNA: TGTGCCAGTCGGACAGGGACTAACTATGGCTACACCTTC.

V is TRBV12-5 and J is TRBJ2-1; TRBD1 agrees at 12 bases. V gave up 5 bases and J gave up 8 bases; unmatched junction bases: 13. Germline V CDR1 and CDR2: LGHNT, FRNRAP. CDR3 length: 17 residues. The CDR3 loop is CASGPAYPGQGAHEQFF. The DNA for the CDR3 is TGTGCTAGTGGTCCTGCATATCCGGGACAGGGGGCTCATGAGCAGTTCTTC.

This chain links TRBV9 with TRBJ1-2; no definite D call. Trimming pared 0 bases from V and 5 bases from J, leaving 14 bases between. Germline loops: CDR1 SGDLS, CDR2 YYNGEE. The length of the CDR3 is 15 residues. DNA for the CDR3: TGTGCCAGCAGCGTAGACCGGGAGGCCCTGTATGGCTACACCTTC. Its translation: CASSVDREALYGYTF.

This clone was recorded a few times. The rearrangement links TRBV4-3 to TRBJ2-4; D is unresolved. The CDR3 covers 15 residues. Trimming cost V 4 bases and J 7 bases, with 17 bases left between them. The germline CDR1 and CDR2 sequences are LGHNA and YSLEER. The CDR3 spells CASSPPAWHANIQYF. CDR3 DNA: TGCGCCAGCAGCCCCCCAGCGTGGCATGCGAACATTCAGTACTTC.

The rearrangement links TRBV2 to TRBJ1-1, with 10 nucleotides matching TRBD1. Losses at the gene ends were 6 bases for V and 5 bases for J; bases not matched to a gene: 12. The CDR3 consists of 16 residues. The germline CDR1 and CDR2 sequences are SNHLY and FYNNEI. In DNA, the CDR3 is TGTGCCAGCAGCACCCGACCGGGACAGGGGTGGACTGAAGCTTTCTTT. This translates into CASSTRPGQGWTEAFF.

Remarks on this clone: The junction departs from the called germline gene at one end, perhaps through a read error. This rearrangement joins TRBV7-9 to TRBJ2-7; a possible D gene is TRBD1 (5 bases). The CDR3 totals 13 residues. In germline, CDR1 is SEHNR, CDR2 FQNEAQ (reference sequence). As DNA, the CDR3 is TGTTCCAGCAGCATCGGACATCCCTACGAGCAGTACTTC. Translation gives CSSSIGHPYEQYF.

The chain is built from TRBV6-5 and TRBJ2-3, with 9 positions matching TRBD1. The junction had 2 bases not matched to a gene; V was cut back by 2 bases and J by 5 bases. The CDR3 contains 14 residues. Germline V CDR1 and CDR2: MNHEY, SVGAGI. The CDR3 bases are TGTGCCAGCAGTTACGGACAGGGGAAAGATACGCAGTATTTT. This gives the protein CASSYGQGKDTQYF.

This clone was observed a single time. This rearrangement joins TRBV6-6 to TRBJ2-5, with 11 bases that match TRBD2. This CDR3 has 14 amino acids. The V gene end was trimmed by 4 bases and the J gene end by 3 bases; junction bases not matched to a gene: 1. Germline V gene data show CDR1 as MNHNY and CDR2 as SVGAGI (reference sequence). Here the CDR3 reads CASSLLAGEETQYF. As DNA, the CDR3 is TGTGCCAGCAGTTTACTAGCGGGAGAAGAGACCCAGTACTTC.

In regard to this clone: Its ends do not fully match the called genes, so a read error is possible. CDR3: CSVEGQGTYSYTF. CDR3 sequence (DNA): TGCAGCGTGGAAGGACAGGGAACGTATAGCTACACCTTC. The chain combines TRBV29-1 with TRBJ1-2; TRBD1 aligns across 8 bases. The CDR3 loop spans 13 amino acids. The germline V gene encodes CDR1 SQVTM and CDR2 ANQGSEA.

This clone was observed once. This chain joins TRBV19 and TRBJ1-5; 9 positions agree with TRBD1. Germline lookup yields CDR1 LNHDA and CDR2 SQIVND (reference sequence). The ends lost 3 bases at V and 4 bases at J; junction bases unmatched: 4. This CDR3 region has 15 residues. CDR3 sequence (DNA): TGTGCCAGTAGTATCAGGACAGGGGAAAATCAGCCCCAGCATTTT. Translated, it gives CASSIRTGENQPQHF.

DNA of the CDR3: TGTGCCAGCAGCTTACAGGGGGAGGTTGGAGAGACCCAGTACTTC. It specifies CASSLQGEVGETQYF. The chain recombines TRBV7-3 with TRBJ2-5; possibly TRBD1 for D (7 bases). The CDR3 covers 15 residues. The V end lost 2 bases, the J end lost 4 bases, and 14 bases lay between the germline ends. Germline-derived CDR1 and CDR2 are SGHTA and FQGTGA.

The CDR3 here is CASSRDNSGNTIYF. Written as DNA, the CDR3 is TGCGCCAGCAGCCGGGACAACTCTGGAAACACCATATATTTT. The chain combines TRBV5-1 with TRBJ1-3, with D perhaps matching TRBD1 (6 bases). Between the trimmed V and J ends, which lost 4 bases and 0 bases, there was a span of 8 bases. The CDR3 contains 14 residues. Germline V lookup: CDR1 SGHRS, CDR2 YFSETQ. Using reference TRBV5-1 and TRBJ1-3 for the parts outside the CDR3, the full variable domain is KAGVTQTPRYLIKTRGQQVTLSCSPISGHRSVSWYQQTPGQGLQFLFEYFSETQRNKGNFPGRFSGRQFSNSRSEMNVSTLELGDSALYLCASSRDNSGNTIYFGEGSWLTVV.

The chain recombines TRBV30 with TRBJ2-1, with TRBD1 as a possible D gene (6 bases). Trimming shortened V by 5 bases and J by 2 bases, and 16 bases separated the two germline ends. Germline-derived CDR1 and CDR2 are GTSNPN and SVGIG (reference sequence). This CDR3 contains 15 residues. CDR3: CAWGPGHVTYNEQFF. CDR3 in DNA: TGTGCCTGGGGGCCGGGACACGTCACCTACAATGAGCAGTTCTTC.